This TCR beta chain derives from a study of T cells in Graves' hyperthyroidism and ophthalmopathy (dated by TCRdb to the late 2010s). With respect to the entire study: Peripheral blood samples were taken at initial diagnosis, before any treatment was given. TCR Vbeta CDR3 sequencing of roughly 140 peripheral blood samples (approximately 44 ophthalmopathy, 75 hyperthyroidism and around 17 progressor patients) is reported in the paper. Thyroid tissue and blood T-cell repertoires from several Graves' hyperthyroidism patients were also compared in the study. After blood sampling, hyperthyroidism patients were treated with methimazole at a starting dose of 30 mg daily, and ophthalmopathy patients were treated with high-dose intravenous methylprednisolone. To identify distinguishing TCR V-J signatures, a discovery cohort of roughly 100 patients was used, comprising 43 with Graves' ophthalmopathy and around 57 with stable Graves' hyperthyroidism. Whether ophthalmopathy could be predicted prospectively was tested in an independent validation cohort made up of 18 hyperthyroidism patients plus 17 patients who later progressed to ophthalmopathy. The 95 to 100 discovery patients were randomly divided into training and test sets at a 7:3 ratio. Study-level results and caveats: During validation, the model predicted progression to ophthalmopathy a median of roughly 7.1 months ahead of onset, with 60% to 71% sensitivity and more than 72% specificity. A model built on a 13 V-J signature distinguished ophthalmopathy from stable hyperthyroidism, reaching 87.88% sensitivity and 81.08% specificity in cross-validation and 80%/75% in testing. Most expanded thyroid clonotypes (frequency above 0.001) were also found in blood, which suggests that blood repertoires may mirror thyroid immune responses. No statistical method was used to fix the sample size in advance, and group allocation was not hidden from the investigators.

This clonotype was observed a few times. Its specific antigen is unknown. No much larger clone exists at a distance of one base, and base qualities are not known. Ophthalmopathy patients had moderately to severely active disease, with a Clinical Activity Score of 3 or more, a NOSPECS grade of 4 or more, and a disease duration of less than 3 months. Exclusion was applied to patients with uncontrolled infections, other autoimmune diseases, pregnancy or lactation. Diagnoses relied on clinical symptoms, serum thyroxine and TRAb, thyroid ultrasound and orbital computed tomography. Ficoll-Paque density gradient centrifugation was used to isolate PBMCs from under 11 ml of fresh peripheral blood. Trizol reagent was used to extract total RNA, and RNA quality was then checked on an Agilent 2100 Bioanalyzer. The TCR beta CDR3 regions were amplified from the RNA transcripts. For the first round of RT-PCR on the TCR CDR3, the HTBI primer set was used together with the Qiagen OneStep RT-PCR kit. The libraries were constructed in a second round of multiplex PCR and then size-selected and purified. The libraries were sequenced on an Illumina HiSeq2000 using paired-end 100 bp reads. Processing in the source paper ran as follows. SOAPnuke was used to process the raw data, removing reads that contained adapters or uncalled bases, had a mean Phred below 15, or lacked an exact match to the constant primer or identifier. COPE v1.2.5 was used to merge the high-quality paired reads, and each unique nucleotide sequence was defined as a clonotype. MiTCR v1.1 was used to align the clonotypes against IMGT TRBV, TRBD and TRBJ reference segments. The analysis included only V-J combinations with a frequency above 0.0001, which together covered approximately 99% of the repertoires. A TCS score was defined as the ratio between F50 (clonal expansion) and ExV (chaos), using BLOSUM62-based TCRdist between CDR3 peptides within each V-J. Welch's t-statistics and random forest reduced 500 to 650 V-J features to roughly 13, which were used in a naive Bayes classifier (R e1071). TCRdb trimmed public reads at Q25 via fastp, called clones via MiXCR and kept in-frame beta chains. Entries that share a CDR3 protein sequence are merged under the most common genes and DNA. The V and J calls were determined by TCRdb, not by the authors. The sample has under 300,000 distinct CDR3 sequences on record, about 20% of them singletons. Together, the top ten hold 50% to 75% of the sample.

The clonotype originates from a man aged 25-45 years with Graves' ophthalmopathy. The sequenced sample consisted of blood.

The DNA sequence is TGTGCCAGCAGCCTCGAAGGCGGGAGGGCAGATACGCAGTATTTT. Translated, this gives CASSLEGGRADTQYF. Recombination joined TRBV7-3 with TRBJ2-3, with 9 junctional bases fitting TRBD2. Trimming leaves V shorter by 5 bases and J shorter by 4 bases, with the junction holding 7 bases beyond the gene matches. From a lookup of the germline V gene, CDR1 and CDR2 are SGHTA and FQGTGA. The CDR3, cysteine through phenylalanine, is 15 amino acids long. Of the read, only the CDR3 DNA is kept; its 45 bases are in frame from base 1. The variable domain in full, with residues beyond the CDR3 obtained from the reference TRBV7-3 and TRBJ2-3 genes, is GAGVSQTPSNKVTEKGKYVELRCDPISGHTALYWYRQSLGQGPEFLIYFQGTGAADDSGLPNDRFFAVRPEGSVSTLKIQRTERGDSAVYLCASSLEGGRADTQYFGPGTRLTVL.